The subject of this entry is one TCR beta chain. Within the sample, other DNA sequences also encode this same CDR3. The source of the sample is a study of blood T cell repertoires in COVID-19. At the level of the study: Spain, Italy and the United States supplied samples that represented acute and convalescent COVID-19. The cDNA or gDNA used as material had been derived from T cells, B-cell-depleted T cells, or PBMCs.

Authors' processing steps: Estimates of nucleated cell counts were drawn from the amplification of reference gene primers. Data came from immunoSEQ multiplex PCR; TCRdb stores just in-frame clones and leaves some out. That table is the source of V, J and clone size, and D and trimming were worked out from the DNA. The sample yields approximately 230,000 clones, roughly 90% seen once. The sample taken for sequencing was peripheral blood. This TCR was sampled from a man aged 25 to 40 who had recovered from COVID-19.

The CDR3 spells CASSQGRGNQPQHF. DNA of the CDR3: TGTGCCAGCAGCCAAGGGAGGGGCAATCAGCCCCAGCATTTT. The V gene is TRBV3-1 (or the pseudogene TRBV3-2), the J gene TRBJ1-5, with D unclear. Per germline, CDR1 LGHDT and CDR2 YNNKEL (reference sequence). The CDR3 is 14 amino acids. V dropped 1 base and J dropped 2 bases, with 6 bases sitting between them.